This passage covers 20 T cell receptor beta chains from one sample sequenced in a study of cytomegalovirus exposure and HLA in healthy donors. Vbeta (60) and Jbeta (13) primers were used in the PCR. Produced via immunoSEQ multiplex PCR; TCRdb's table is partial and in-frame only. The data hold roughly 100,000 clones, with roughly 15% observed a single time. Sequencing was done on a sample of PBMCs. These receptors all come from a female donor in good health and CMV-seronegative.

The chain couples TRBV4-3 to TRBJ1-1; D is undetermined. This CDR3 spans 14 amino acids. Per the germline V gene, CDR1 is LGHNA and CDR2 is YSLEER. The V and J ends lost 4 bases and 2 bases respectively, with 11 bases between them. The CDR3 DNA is TGCGCCAGCAGCCCGGAGGGAAAAAACACTGAAGCTTTCTTT. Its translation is CASSPEGKNTEAFF.

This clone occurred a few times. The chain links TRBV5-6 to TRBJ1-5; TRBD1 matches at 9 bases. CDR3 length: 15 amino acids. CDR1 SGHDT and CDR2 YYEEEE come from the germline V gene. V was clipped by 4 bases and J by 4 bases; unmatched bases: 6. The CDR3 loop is CASSNRDRENQPQHF. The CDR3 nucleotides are TGTGCCAGCAGCAACCGGGACAGGGAAAATCAGCCCCAGCATTTT.

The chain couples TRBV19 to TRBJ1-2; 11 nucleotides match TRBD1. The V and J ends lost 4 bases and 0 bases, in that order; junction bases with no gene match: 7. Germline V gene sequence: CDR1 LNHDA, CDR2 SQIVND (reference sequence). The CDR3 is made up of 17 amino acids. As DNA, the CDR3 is TGTGCCAGTAGTAGAGGACAGGGGGCTTTGACTAACTATGGCTACACCTTC. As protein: CASSRGQGALTNYGYTF.

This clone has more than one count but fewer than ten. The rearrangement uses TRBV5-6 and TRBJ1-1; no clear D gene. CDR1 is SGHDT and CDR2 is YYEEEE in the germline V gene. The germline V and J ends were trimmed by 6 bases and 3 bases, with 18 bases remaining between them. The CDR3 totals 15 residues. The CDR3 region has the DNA TGTGCCAGCACTCGCGGGGTCATCCGGGACACTGAAGCTTTCTTT. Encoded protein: CASTRGVIRDTEAFF.

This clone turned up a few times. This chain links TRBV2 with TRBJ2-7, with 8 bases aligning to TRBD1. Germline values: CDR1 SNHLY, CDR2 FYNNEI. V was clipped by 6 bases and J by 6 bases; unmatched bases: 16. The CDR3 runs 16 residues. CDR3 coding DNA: TGTGCCAGCAGCCATCCTAGGACAGGGCAGGTCGGCGAGCAGTACTTC. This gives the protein CASSHPRTGQVGEQYF.

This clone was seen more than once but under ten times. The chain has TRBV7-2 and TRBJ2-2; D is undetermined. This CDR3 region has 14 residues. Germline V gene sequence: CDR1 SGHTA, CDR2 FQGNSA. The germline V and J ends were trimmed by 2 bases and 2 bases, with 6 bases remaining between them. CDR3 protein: CASSLWANTGELFF. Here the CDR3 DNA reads TGTGCCAGCAGCTTATGGGCCAACACCGGGGAGCTGTTTTTT.

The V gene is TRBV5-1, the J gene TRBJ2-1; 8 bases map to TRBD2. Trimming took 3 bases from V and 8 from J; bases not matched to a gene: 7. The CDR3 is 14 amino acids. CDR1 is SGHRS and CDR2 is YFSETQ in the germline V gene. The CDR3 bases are TGCGCCAGCAGCTCTGGACTAGCAGTCGATGAGCAGTTCTTC. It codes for CASSSGLAVDEQFF.

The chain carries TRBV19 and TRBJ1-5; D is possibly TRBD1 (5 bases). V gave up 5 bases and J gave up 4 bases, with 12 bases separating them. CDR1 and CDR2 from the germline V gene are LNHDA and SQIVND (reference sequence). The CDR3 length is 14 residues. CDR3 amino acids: CASSPPGFNQPQHF. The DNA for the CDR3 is TGTGCCAGTAGTCCCCCAGGGTTTAATCAGCCCCAGCATTTT.

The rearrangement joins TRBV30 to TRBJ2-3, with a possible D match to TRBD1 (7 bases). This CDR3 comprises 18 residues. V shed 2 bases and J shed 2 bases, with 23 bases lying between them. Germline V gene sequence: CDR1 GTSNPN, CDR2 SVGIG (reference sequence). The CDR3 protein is CAWSKTPDREDFTDTQYF. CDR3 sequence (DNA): TGTGCCTGGAGTAAAACTCCAGACAGGGAGGATTTCACAGATACGCAGTATTTT.

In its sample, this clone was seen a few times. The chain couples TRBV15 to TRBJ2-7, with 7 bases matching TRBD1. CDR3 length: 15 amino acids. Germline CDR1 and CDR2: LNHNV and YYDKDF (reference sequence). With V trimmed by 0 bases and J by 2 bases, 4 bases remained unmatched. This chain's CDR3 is CATSRDRQGPYEQYF. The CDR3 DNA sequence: TGTGCCACCAGCAGAGATAGACAGGGTCCCTACGAGCAGTACTTC.

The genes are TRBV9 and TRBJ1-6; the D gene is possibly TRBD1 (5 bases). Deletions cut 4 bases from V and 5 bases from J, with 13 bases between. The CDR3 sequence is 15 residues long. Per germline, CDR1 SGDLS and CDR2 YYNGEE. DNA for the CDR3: TGTGCCAGCAGCCCCTCAGACAGAGATAATTCACCCCTCCACTTT. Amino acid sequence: CASSPSDRDNSPLHF.

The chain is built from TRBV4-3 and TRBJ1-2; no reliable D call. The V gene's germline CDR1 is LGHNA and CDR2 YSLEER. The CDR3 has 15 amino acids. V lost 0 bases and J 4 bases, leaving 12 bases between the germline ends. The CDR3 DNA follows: TGCGCCAGCAGCCAAGATGGGCGGGGAATCTATGGCTACACCTTC. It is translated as CASSQDGRGIYGYTF.

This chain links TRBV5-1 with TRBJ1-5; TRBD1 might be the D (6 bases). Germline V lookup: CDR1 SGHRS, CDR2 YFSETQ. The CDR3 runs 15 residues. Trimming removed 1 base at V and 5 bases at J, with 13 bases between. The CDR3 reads CASSLRGQRDQPQHF. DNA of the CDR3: TGCGCCAGCAGCTTGCGTGGACAGCGCGATCAGCCCCAGCATTTT.

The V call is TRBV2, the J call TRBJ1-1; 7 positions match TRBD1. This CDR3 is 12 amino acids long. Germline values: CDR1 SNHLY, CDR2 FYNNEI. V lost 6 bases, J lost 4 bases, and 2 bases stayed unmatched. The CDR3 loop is CASRQGPTEAFF. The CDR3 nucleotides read TGTGCCAGCAGACAGGGGCCCACTGAAGCTTTCTTT.

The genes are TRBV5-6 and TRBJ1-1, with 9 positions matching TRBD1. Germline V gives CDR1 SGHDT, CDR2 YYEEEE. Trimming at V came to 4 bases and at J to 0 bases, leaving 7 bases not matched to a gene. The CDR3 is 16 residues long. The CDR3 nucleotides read TGTGCCAGCAGCGTACAGGGGGCCCTTATGAACACTGAAGCTTTCTTT. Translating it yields CASSVQGALMNTEAFF. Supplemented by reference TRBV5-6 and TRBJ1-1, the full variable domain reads DAGVTQSPTHLIKTRGQQVTLRCSPKSGHDTVSWYQQALGQGPQFIFQYYEEEERQRGNFPDRFSGHQFPNYSSELNVNALLLGDSALYLCASSVQGALMNTEAFFGQGTRLTVV.

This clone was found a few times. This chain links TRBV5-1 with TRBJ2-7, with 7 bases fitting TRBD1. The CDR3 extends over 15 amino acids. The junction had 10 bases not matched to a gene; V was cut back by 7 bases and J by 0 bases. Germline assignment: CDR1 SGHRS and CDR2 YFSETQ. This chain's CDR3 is CASRITGASSYEQYF. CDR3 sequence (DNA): TGCGCCAGCCGCATAACAGGGGCATCCTCCTACGAGCAGTACTTC.

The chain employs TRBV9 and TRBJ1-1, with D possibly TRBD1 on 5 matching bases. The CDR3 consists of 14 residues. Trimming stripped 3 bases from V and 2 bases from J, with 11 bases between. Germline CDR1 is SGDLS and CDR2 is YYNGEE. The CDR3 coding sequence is TGTGCCAGCAGCGCCGGGGGTGTAAACACTGAAGCTTTCTTT. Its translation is CASSAGGVNTEAFF. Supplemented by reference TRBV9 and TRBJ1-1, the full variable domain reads DSGVTQTPKHLITATGQRVTLRCSPRSGDLSVYWYQQSLDQGLQFLIQYYNGEERAKGNILERFSAQQFPDLHSELNLSSLELGDSALYFCASSAGGVNTEAFFGQGTRLTVV.

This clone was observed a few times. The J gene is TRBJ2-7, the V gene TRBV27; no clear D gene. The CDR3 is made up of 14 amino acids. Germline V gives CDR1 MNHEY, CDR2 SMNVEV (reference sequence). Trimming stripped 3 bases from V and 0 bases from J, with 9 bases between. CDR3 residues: CASSLAGPSYEQYF. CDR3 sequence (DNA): TGTGCCAGCAGTTTGGCAGGTCCCTCCTACGAGCAGTACTTC.

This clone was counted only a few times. The CDR3 reads CASRTGQGLDEQFF. As DNA, the CDR3 is TGTGCCAGCAGAACGGGACAGGGGTTGGATGAGCAGTTCTTC. This rearrangement joins TRBV27 to TRBJ2-1; 10 bases map to TRBD1. Germline loops: CDR1 MNHEY, CDR2 SMNVEV (reference sequence). Unmatched junction bases numbered 7, after V lost 6 bases and J lost 8 bases. The CDR3 consists of 14 residues.

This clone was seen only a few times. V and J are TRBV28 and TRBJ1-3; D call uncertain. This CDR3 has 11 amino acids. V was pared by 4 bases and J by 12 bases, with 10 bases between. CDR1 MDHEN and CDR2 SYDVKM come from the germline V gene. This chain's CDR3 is CASSSMRIIYF. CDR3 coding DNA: TGTGCCAGCAGTTCGATGAGGATCATATATTTT.